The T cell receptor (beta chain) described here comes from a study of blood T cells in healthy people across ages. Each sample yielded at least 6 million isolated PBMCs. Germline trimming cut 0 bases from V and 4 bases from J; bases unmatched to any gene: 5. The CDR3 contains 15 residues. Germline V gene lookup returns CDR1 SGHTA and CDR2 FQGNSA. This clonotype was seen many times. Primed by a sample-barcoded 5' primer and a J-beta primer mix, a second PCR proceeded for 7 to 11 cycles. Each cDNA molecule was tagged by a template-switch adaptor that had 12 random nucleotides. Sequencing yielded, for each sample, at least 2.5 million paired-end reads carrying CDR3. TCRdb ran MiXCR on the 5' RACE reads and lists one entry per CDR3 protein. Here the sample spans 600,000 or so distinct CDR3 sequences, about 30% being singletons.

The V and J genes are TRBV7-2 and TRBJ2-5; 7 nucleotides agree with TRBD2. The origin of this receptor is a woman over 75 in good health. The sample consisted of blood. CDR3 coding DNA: TGTGCCAGCAGCTTAGCAGTCCGGGGGGTAGAGACCCAGTACTTC. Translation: CASSLAVRGVETQYF.